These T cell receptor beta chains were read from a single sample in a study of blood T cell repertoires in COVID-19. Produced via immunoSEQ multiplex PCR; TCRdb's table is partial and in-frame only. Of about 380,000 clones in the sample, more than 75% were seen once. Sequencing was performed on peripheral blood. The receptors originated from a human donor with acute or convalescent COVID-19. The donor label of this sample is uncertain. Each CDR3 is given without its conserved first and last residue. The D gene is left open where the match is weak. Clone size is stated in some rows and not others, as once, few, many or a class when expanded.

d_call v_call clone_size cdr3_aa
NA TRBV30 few AWSRAGASYSYNSPLH
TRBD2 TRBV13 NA ASSFFSGGTYEQY
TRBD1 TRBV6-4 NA ASSGDRSPNNSPLH
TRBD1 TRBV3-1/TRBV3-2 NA ASSPSDRGGGYT
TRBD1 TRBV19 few ASSLRAGTGRSYEQY
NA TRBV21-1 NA ASSKVPSGSWEQF
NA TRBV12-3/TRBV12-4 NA ASFDRLNTEAF
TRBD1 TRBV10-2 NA ASSDITGGKAF
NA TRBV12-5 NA ASVQDLRDEQF
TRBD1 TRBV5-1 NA ASSRDRGYTGELF
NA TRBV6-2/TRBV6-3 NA ASSYNSRVRQSTDTQY
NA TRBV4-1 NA ASSPRQGPGANVLT
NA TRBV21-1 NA ASSKAPGPKGYGYT
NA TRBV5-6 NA ASSLFRGSGTDTQY
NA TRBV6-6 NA ASSYGGAPEKLF
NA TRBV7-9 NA ASSKTVRLTGIEAF
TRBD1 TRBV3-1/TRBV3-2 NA ASSQDGTGNT
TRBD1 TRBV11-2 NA ASSLDGTGVHEQF
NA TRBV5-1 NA ASSLELGGSDEAF
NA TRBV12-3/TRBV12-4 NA ASTREGGGEQY
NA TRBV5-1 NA ASSLEPGGASNQPQH
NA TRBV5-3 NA ARSYQGLNTEAF
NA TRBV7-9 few ASSPSSGGEQF
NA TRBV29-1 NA SVRTDPAGQY
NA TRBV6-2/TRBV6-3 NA ASSHPRLVDRIIQETQY
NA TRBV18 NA ASSPWALTTLFGNTIY
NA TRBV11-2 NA ASSFAETSTDTQY
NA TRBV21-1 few ASSNSSRELSRETQY
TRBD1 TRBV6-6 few ASSAGTASYEQY
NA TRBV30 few AWSEIRGNTEAF
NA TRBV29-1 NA SVVGSYSSSSYEQY